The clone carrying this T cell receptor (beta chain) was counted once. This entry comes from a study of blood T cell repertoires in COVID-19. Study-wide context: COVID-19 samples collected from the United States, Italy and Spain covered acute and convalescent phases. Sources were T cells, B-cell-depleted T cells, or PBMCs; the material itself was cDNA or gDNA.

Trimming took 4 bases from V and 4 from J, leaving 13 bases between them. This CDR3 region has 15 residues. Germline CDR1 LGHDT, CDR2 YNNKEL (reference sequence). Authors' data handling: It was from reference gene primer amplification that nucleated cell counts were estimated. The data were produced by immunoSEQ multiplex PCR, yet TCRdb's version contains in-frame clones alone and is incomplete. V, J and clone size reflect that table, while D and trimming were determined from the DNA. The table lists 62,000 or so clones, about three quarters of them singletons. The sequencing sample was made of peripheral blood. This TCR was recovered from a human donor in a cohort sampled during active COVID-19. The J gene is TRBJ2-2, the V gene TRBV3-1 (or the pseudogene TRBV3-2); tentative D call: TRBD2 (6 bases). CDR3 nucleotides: TGTGCCAGCAGCCGCCAGCGGGCGGTCACCGGGGAGCTGTTTTTT. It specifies CASSRQRAVTGELFF.